The rows below give T cell receptor beta chains drawn from one sample of a study of T cells after posttransplantation cyclophosphamide. Sequencing used immunoSEQ multiplex PCR; TCRdb keeps in-frame clones, though not all of them. The repertoire holds tens of thousands of clones, with around nine tenths as singletons. The specimen sequenced was PBMCs. These receptors originate from a woman between 45 and 65 years old in good health and a related stem cell transplant donor. The CDR3 runs from the conserved cysteine through the conserved F or W. Fields, in order: V gene, D gene, J gene, clone size, CDR3 protein, CDR3 DNA. A D gene is named only where the DNA matches it firmly. Expanded clones get a size class; other rows say once, few or many, or leave the size out.

v_call: TRBV5-1; d_call: TRBD2; j_call: TRBJ2-7; clone_size: .; cdr3_aa: CASSEVSGGTYEQYF; cdr3_nt: TGCGCCAGCAGCGAGGTTAGCGGGGGGACGTACGAGCAGTACTTC
v_call: TRBV28; d_call: TRBD1; j_call: TRBJ1-2; clone_size: .; cdr3_aa: CASSFPGTGSFGYTF; cdr3_nt: TGTGCCAGCAGTTTCCCCGGGACAGGGTCGTTCGGCTACACCTTC
v_call: TRBV4-1; d_call: TRBD1; j_call: TRBJ2-2; clone_size: once; cdr3_aa: CASSQAGQGANTGELFF; cdr3_nt: TGCGCCAGCAGCCAGGCTGGACAGGGTGCGAACACCGGGGAGCTGTTTTTT
v_call: TRBV7-3; d_call: TRBD2; j_call: TRBJ2-1; clone_size: once; cdr3_aa: CASSPGLAGGGEQFF; cdr3_nt: TGTGCCAGCAGTCCCGGGCTAGCGGGAGGGGGGGAGCAGTTCTTC
v_call: TRBV10-3; d_call: TRBD1; j_call: TRBJ1-6; clone_size: few; cdr3_aa: CAIQSTGTDSPLHF; cdr3_nt: TGTGCCATCCAGTCGACAGGGACGGATTCACCCCTCCACTTT
v_call: TRBV10-3; d_call: .; j_call: TRBJ1-1; clone_size: .; cdr3_aa: CAISSLVPNTEAFF; cdr3_nt: TGTGCCATCAGTTCCCTCGTCCCGAACACTGAAGCTTTCTTT
v_call: TRBV25-1; d_call: TRBD1; j_call: TRBJ1-6; clone_size: .; cdr3_aa: CASSDPHRDSNSPLHF; cdr3_nt: TGTGCCAGCAGTGACCCCCACCGGGACAGTAATTCACCCCTCCACTTT
v_call: TRBV7-9; d_call: TRBD1; j_call: TRBJ2-7; clone_size: .; cdr3_aa: CASSRTGPSNEQYF; cdr3_nt: TGTGCCAGCAGCCGGACAGGTCCTTCTAACGAGCAGTACTTC
v_call: TRBV5-1; d_call: .; j_call: TRBJ1-1; clone_size: .; cdr3_aa: CASSARTRNTEAFF; cdr3_nt: TGCGCCAGCAGCGCACGGACAAGGAACACTGAAGCTTTCTTT
v_call: TRBV19; d_call: TRBD2; j_call: TRBJ2-3; clone_size: .; cdr3_aa: CASSIPSGGARADTQYF; cdr3_nt: TGTGCCAGTAGTATTCCTAGCGGGGGGGCCAGGGCAGATACGCAGTATTTT
v_call: TRBV12-5; d_call: .; j_call: TRBJ1-4; clone_size: .; cdr3_aa: CASGLSRGNEKLFF; cdr3_nt: TGTGCTAGTGGTTTGTCAAGGGGTAATGAAAAACTGTTTTTT
v_call: TRBV2; d_call: TRBD2; j_call: TRBJ2-2; clone_size: .; cdr3_aa: CASTRIKGLAGGLNTGELFF; cdr3_nt: TGTGCCAGCACCCGAATCAAAGGACTAGCGGGGGGGCTCAACACCGGGGAGCTGTTTTTT
v_call: TRBV7-8; d_call: .; j_call: TRBJ1-2; clone_size: .; cdr3_aa: CASSSRTGGGYTF; cdr3_nt: TGTGCCAGCAGCTCTCGTACGGGGGGTGGCTACACCTTC
v_call: TRBV5-4; d_call: .; j_call: TRBJ2-4; clone_size: few; cdr3_aa: CASSGDTPGIQYF; cdr3_nt: TGTGCCAGCAGCGGAGACACCCCGGGGATTCAGTACTTC
v_call: TRBV13; d_call: TRBD1; j_call: TRBJ1-2; clone_size: .; cdr3_aa: CASSQYAGGQGFRGYTF; cdr3_nt: TGTGCCAGCAGCCAATACGCTGGGGGACAGGGTTTTCGGGGCTACACCTTC
v_call: TRBV11-2; d_call: TRBD2; j_call: TRBJ2-7; clone_size: once; cdr3_aa: CASSLRTSGSSYEQYF; cdr3_nt: TGTGCCAGCAGCCTGAGAACTAGCGGCAGTAGTTACGAGCAGTACTTC
v_call: TRBV2; d_call: .; j_call: TRBJ1-1; clone_size: .; cdr3_aa: CASRRSGGRDTEAFF; cdr3_nt: TGTGCCAGCAGGCGTTCGGGGGGACGTGACACTGAAGCTTTCTTT
v_call: TRBV7-2; d_call: TRBD2; j_call: TRBJ2-7; clone_size: .; cdr3_aa: CASSSGLAGGEQYF; cdr3_nt: TGTGCCAGCTCTTCGGGACTAGCAGGAGGCGAGCAGTACTTC
v_call: TRBV7-6; d_call: .; j_call: TRBJ1-1; clone_size: .; cdr3_aa: CASSLGHLNTEAFF; cdr3_nt: TGTGCCAGCAGCTTAGGACATCTGAACACTGAAGCTTTCTTT
v_call: TRBV7-9; d_call: TRBD1; j_call: TRBJ2-7; clone_size: .; cdr3_aa: CASSQWGTGDYEQYF; cdr3_nt: TGTGCCAGCAGTCAGTGGGGGACAGGGGACTACGAGCAGTACTTC
v_call: TRBV28; d_call: TRBD1; j_call: TRBJ1-2; clone_size: .; cdr3_aa: CASSYETGGNDGYTF; cdr3_nt: TGTGCCAGCAGTTACGAAACAGGGGGTAACGATGGCTACACCTTC
v_call: TRBV5-6; d_call: .; j_call: TRBJ1-5; clone_size: .; cdr3_aa: CASSVKQGSLQPQHF; cdr3_nt: TGTGCCAGCAGCGTGAAACAGGGATCTTTGCAGCCCCAGCATTTT
v_call: TRBV7-6; d_call: .; j_call: TRBJ1-4; clone_size: .; cdr3_aa: CASSLDSGEEKLFF; cdr3_nt: TGTGCCAGCAGCTTAGACTCGGGGGAGGAAAAACTGTTTTTT
v_call: TRBV29-1; d_call: TRBD2; j_call: TRBJ2-4; clone_size: .; cdr3_aa: CSVGGTSGDRDIQYF; cdr3_nt: TGCAGCGTTGGGGGTACTAGCGGAGATAGGGACATTCAGTACTTC
v_call: TRBV5-1; d_call: .; j_call: TRBJ2-2; clone_size: once; cdr3_aa: CASSSSGAETGELFF; cdr3_nt: TGCGCCAGCAGCTCAAGTGGGGCGGAGACCGGGGAGCTGTTTTTT
v_call: TRBV10-3; d_call: .; j_call: TRBJ2-2; clone_size: few; cdr3_aa: CAIGGTGGADTGELFF; cdr3_nt: TGTGCCATCGGGGGGACGGGGGGCGCCGACACCGGGGAGCTGTTTTTT
v_call: TRBV18; d_call: TRBD2; j_call: TRBJ2-5; clone_size: .; cdr3_aa: CASSPSKFGTSQDVETQYF; cdr3_nt: TGTGCCAGCTCACCGTCTAAATTCGGGACTAGCCAAGACGTGGAGACCCAGTACTTC
v_call: TRBV19; d_call: .; j_call: TRBJ1-1; clone_size: .; cdr3_aa: CASSPTGVWDTEAFF; cdr3_nt: TGTGCCAGTAGTCCCACGGGGGTATGGGATACTGAAGCTTTCTTT
v_call: TRBV6-5; d_call: .; j_call: TRBJ1-2; clone_size: .; cdr3_aa: CASSTVNYGYTF; cdr3_nt: TGTGCCAGCAGCACAGTTAACTATGGCTACACCTTC
v_call: TRBV6-5; d_call: .; j_call: TRBJ1-1; clone_size: once; cdr3_aa: CASSYTYRDGDTEAFF; cdr3_nt: TGTGCCAGCAGTTACACTTACAGGGACGGAGACACTGAAGCTTTCTTT
v_call: TRBV7-2; d_call: TRBD1; j_call: TRBJ2-7; clone_size: .; cdr3_aa: CASSPQGALRYEQYF; cdr3_nt: TGTGCCAGCAGCCCACAGGGGGCGCTCCGGTACGAGCAGTACTTC
v_call: TRBV5-5; d_call: .; j_call: TRBJ1-2; clone_size: .; cdr3_aa: CASSLETVNYGYTF; cdr3_nt: TGTGCCAGCAGCTTGGAGACAGTTAACTATGGCTACACCTTC
v_call: TRBV29-1; d_call: .; j_call: TRBJ2-5; clone_size: .; cdr3_aa: CSVEGRQETQYF; cdr3_nt: TGCAGCGTTGAGGGGAGGCAAGAGACCCAGTACTTC
v_call: TRBV5-6; d_call: .; j_call: TRBJ1-2; clone_size: .; cdr3_aa: CASSKGSGVGGYTF; cdr3_nt: TGTGCCAGCAGCAAGGGGTCGGGGGTGGGTGGCTACACCTTC
v_call: TRBV9; d_call: .; j_call: TRBJ1-1; clone_size: .; cdr3_aa: CASSVEENMNTEAFF; cdr3_nt: TGTGCCAGCAGCGTAGAGGAGAATATGAACACTGAAGCTTTCTTT
v_call: TRBV7-2; d_call: TRBD1; j_call: TRBJ1-2; clone_size: .; cdr3_aa: CASSWGQGGGNYGYTF; cdr3_nt: TGTGCCAGCAGCTGGGGACAGGGGGGAGGTAACTATGGCTACACCTTC
v_call: TRBV6-4; d_call: .; j_call: TRBJ2-3; clone_size: .; cdr3_aa: CASKMSIEGSDTQYF; cdr3_nt: TGTGCCAGCAAAATGTCCATCGAGGGTTCAGATACGCAGTATTTT
v_call: TRBV5-1; d_call: TRBD2; j_call: TRBJ2-5; clone_size: .; cdr3_aa: CASSMTSGGAETQYF; cdr3_nt: TGCGCCAGCAGCATGACTAGCGGGGGGGCGGAGACCCAGTACTTC
v_call: TRBV19; d_call: .; j_call: TRBJ2-7; clone_size: .; cdr3_aa: CASSILSGEQYF; cdr3_nt: TGTGCCAGTAGTATCCTTAGTGGCGAGCAGTACTTC
v_call: TRBV19; d_call: TRBD1; j_call: TRBJ1-2; clone_size: .; cdr3_aa: CASSIGDRGGYTF; cdr3_nt: TGTGCCAGTAGTATAGGAGACAGGGGCGGCTACACCTTC
v_call: TRBV6-6; d_call: TRBD2; j_call: TRBJ2-7; clone_size: .; cdr3_aa: CASRPLAEPYEQYF; cdr3_nt: TGTGCCAGCAGACCACTAGCGGAGCCCTACGAGCAGTACTTC
v_call: TRBV28; d_call: TRBD1; j_call: TRBJ1-5; clone_size: .; cdr3_aa: CASSLTGARNQPQHF; cdr3_nt: TGTGCCAGCAGTCTTACAGGGGCCCGCAATCAGCCCCAGCATTTT
v_call: TRBV19; d_call: .; j_call: TRBJ2-6; clone_size: once; cdr3_aa: CASSIGRGGANVLTF; cdr3_nt: TGTGCCAGTAGTATCGGCAGGGGTGGGGCCAACGTCCTGACTTTC
v_call: TRBV6-6; d_call: TRBD1; j_call: TRBJ2-7; clone_size: .; cdr3_aa: CASTFRTGAEQYF; cdr3_nt: TGTGCCAGCACCTTCCGGACAGGGGCCGAGCAGTACTTC
v_call: TRBV10-2; d_call: TRBD2; j_call: TRBJ2-2; clone_size: .; cdr3_aa: CASRLGLASGELFF; cdr3_nt: TGCGCCAGCAGACTGGGACTAGCGAGCGGGGAGCTGTTTTTT
v_call: TRBV28; d_call: TRBD2; j_call: TRBJ2-1; clone_size: .; cdr3_aa: CASSFMRTSSPNEQFF; cdr3_nt: TGTGCCAGCAGTTTTATGAGGACTAGCTCCCCCAATGAGCAGTTCTTC
v_call: TRBV29-1; d_call: .; j_call: TRBJ1-2; clone_size: .; cdr3_aa: CSVAPGSGTYGYTF; cdr3_nt: TGCAGCGTCGCCCCCGGCTCAGGCACGTATGGCTACACCTTC
v_call: TRBV5-1; d_call: TRBD1; j_call: TRBJ2-7; clone_size: .; cdr3_aa: CASSFSSGQGYEQYF; cdr3_nt: TGCGCCAGCAGCTTTTCTTCCGGACAGGGCTACGAGCAGTACTTC
v_call: TRBV10-3; d_call: .; j_call: TRBJ1-4; clone_size: few; cdr3_aa: CAAGTTNEKLFF; cdr3_nt: TGTGCCGCCGGGACTACCAATGAAAAACTGTTTTTT
v_call: TRBV5-1; d_call: TRBD1; j_call: TRBJ1-2; clone_size: .; cdr3_aa: CASSPPRGSGGYTF; cdr3_nt: TGCGCCAGCAGCCCCCCCAGGGGGAGTGGGGGCTACACCTTC
v_call: TRBV19; d_call: .; j_call: TRBJ1-4; clone_size: .; cdr3_aa: CASSPWTPTNEKLFF; cdr3_nt: TGTGCCAGTAGTCCGTGGACACCAACTAATGAAAAACTGTTTTTT
v_call: TRBV5-4; d_call: TRBD2; j_call: TRBJ2-3; clone_size: .; cdr3_aa: CASSFSRLAGMRDTQYF; cdr3_nt: TGTGCCAGCAGCTTCTCCAGACTAGCGGGGATGCGAGATACGCAGTATTTT
v_call: TRBV6-1; d_call: TRBD1; j_call: TRBJ2-7; clone_size: .; cdr3_aa: CASSEYRGTYEQYF; cdr3_nt: TGTGCCAGCAGTGAATACAGGGGGACCTACGAGCAGTACTTC
v_call: TRBV25-1; d_call: .; j_call: TRBJ1-2; clone_size: once; cdr3_aa: CASSESVYGYTF; cdr3_nt: TGTGCCAGCAGTGAGTCAGTTTATGGCTACACCTTC
v_call: TRBV6-6; d_call: .; j_call: TRBJ1-5; clone_size: .; cdr3_aa: CASSYSYSSQPQHF; cdr3_nt: TGTGCCAGCAGTTACTCTTACAGCTCTCAGCCCCAGCATTTT